Included here is one T cell receptor (beta chain) sequence, with context. These data originate in a study of identical twins. TCRdb reprocessed the 5' RACE reads via MiXCR and lists one record per CDR3 protein. The sample holds a few hundred thousand distinct CDR3 sequences; approximately 8.6% are singletons and the top ten take around 3%. This CDR3 comprises 14 residues. V shed 7 bases and J shed 6 bases, with 16 bases lying between them. Looked up from germline, CDR1 is LGHDT and CDR2 is YNNKEL (reference sequence). The same sample was also studied in work on yellow fever vaccine responses in identical twins.

This receptor was obtained from a woman between 18 and 29 years old in good health. Sequencing was performed on CD8+ T cells sorted from blood. The chain carries TRBV3-1 and TRBJ2-1, with D perhaps given as TRBD1 or TRBD2 (5 bases each). CDR3: CASTGTMTVNEQFF. The CDR3, as DNA: TGTGCCAGCACCGGGACCATGACCGTCAATGAGCAGTTCTTC.